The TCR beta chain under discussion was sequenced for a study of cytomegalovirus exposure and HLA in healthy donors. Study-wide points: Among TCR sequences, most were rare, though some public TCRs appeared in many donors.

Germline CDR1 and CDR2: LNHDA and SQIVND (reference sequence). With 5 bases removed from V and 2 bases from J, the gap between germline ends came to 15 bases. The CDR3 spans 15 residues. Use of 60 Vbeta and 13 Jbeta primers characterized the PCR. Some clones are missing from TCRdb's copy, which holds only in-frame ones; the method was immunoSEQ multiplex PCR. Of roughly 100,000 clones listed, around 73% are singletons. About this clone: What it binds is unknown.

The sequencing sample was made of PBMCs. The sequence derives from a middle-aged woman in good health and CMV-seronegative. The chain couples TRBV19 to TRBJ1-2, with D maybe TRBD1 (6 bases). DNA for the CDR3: TGTGCCAGTAGTCGAATAAGACAGGCGAACTATGGCTACACCTTC. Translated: CASSRIRQANYGYTF.